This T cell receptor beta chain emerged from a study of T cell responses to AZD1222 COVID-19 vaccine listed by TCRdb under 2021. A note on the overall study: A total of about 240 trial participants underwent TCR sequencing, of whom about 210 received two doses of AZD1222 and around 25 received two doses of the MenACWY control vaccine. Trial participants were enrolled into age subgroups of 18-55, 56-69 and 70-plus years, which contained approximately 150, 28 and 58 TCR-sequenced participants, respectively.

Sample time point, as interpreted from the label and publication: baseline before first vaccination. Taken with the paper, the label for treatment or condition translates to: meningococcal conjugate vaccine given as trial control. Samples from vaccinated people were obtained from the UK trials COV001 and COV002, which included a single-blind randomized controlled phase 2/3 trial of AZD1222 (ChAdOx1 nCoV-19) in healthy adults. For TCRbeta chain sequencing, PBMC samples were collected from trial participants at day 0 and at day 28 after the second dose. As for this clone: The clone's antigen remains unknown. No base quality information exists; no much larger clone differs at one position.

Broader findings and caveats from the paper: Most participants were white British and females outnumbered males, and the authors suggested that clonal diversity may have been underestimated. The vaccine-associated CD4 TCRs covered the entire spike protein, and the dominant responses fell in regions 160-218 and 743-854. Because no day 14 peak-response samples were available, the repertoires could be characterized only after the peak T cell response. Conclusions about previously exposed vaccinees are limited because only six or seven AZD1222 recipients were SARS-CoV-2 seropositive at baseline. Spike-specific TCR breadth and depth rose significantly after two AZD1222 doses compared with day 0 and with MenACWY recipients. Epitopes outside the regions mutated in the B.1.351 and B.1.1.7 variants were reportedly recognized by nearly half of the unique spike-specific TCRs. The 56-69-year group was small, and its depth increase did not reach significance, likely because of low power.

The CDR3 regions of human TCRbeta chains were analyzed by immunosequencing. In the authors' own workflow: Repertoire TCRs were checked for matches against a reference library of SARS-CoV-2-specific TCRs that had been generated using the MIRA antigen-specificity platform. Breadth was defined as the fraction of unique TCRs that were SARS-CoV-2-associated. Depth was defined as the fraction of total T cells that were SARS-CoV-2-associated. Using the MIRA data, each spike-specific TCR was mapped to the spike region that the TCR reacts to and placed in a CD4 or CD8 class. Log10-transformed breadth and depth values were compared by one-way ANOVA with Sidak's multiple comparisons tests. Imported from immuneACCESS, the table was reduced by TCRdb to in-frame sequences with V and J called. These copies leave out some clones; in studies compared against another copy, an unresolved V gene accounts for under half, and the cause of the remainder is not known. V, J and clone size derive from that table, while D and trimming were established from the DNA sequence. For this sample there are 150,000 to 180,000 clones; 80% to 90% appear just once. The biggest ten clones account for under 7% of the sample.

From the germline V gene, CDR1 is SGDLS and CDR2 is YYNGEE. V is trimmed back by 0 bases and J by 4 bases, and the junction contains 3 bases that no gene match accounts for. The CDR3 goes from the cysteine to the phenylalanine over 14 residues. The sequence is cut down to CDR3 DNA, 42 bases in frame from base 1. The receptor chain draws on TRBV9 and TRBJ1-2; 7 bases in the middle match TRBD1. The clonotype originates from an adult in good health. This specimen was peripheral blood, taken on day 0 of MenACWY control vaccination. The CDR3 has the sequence CASSVGQGAYGYTF. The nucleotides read TGTGCCAGCAGCGTAGGACAGGGAGCCTATGGCTACACCTTC.